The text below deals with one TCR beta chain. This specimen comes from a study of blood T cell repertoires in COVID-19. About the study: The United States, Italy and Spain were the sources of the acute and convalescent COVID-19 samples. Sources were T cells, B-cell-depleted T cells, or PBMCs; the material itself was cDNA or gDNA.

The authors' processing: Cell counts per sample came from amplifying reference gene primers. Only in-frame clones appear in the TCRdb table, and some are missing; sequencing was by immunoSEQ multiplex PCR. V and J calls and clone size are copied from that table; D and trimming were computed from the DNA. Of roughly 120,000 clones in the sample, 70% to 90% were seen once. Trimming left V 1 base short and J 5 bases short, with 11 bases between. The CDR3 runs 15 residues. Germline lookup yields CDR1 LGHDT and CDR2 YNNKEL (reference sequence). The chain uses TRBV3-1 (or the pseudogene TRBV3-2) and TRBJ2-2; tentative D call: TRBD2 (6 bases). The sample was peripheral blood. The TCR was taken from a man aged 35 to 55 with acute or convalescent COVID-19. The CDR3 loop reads CASSQVSGVTGELFF. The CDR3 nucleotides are TGTGCCAGCAGCCAAGTTAGCGGCGTGACCGGGGAGCTGTTTTTT.